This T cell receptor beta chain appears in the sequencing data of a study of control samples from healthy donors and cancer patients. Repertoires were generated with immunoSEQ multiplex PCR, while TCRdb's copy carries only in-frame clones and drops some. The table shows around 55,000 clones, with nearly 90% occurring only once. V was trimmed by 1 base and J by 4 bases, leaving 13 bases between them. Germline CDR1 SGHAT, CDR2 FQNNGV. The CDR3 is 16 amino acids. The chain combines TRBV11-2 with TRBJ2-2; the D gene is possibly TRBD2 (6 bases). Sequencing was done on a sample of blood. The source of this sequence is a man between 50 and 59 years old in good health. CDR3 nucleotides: TGTGCCAGCAGCTTAGGACTAGTGGTAGGCACCGGGGAGCTGTTTTTT. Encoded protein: CASSLGLVVGTGELFF.